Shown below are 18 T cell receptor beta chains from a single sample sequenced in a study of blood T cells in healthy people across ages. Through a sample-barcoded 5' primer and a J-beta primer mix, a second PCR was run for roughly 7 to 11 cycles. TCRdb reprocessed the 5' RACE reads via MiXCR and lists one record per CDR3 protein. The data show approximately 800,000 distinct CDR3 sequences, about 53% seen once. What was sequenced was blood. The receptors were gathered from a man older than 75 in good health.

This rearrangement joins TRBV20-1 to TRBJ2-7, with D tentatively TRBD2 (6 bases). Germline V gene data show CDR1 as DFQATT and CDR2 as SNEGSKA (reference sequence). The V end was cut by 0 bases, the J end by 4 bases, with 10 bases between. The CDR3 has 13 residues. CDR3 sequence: CSARDRLAYEQYF. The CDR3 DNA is TGCAGTGCTAGAGATCGGCTAGCGTACGAGCAGTACTTC.

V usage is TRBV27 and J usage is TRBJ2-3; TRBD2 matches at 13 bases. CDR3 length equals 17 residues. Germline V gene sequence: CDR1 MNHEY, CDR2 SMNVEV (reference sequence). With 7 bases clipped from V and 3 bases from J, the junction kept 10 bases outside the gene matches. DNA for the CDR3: TGTGCCAGCAACAGGGCGTGGACTAGCGGGAGAACAGATACGCAGTATTTT. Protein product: CASNRAWTSGRTDTQYF.

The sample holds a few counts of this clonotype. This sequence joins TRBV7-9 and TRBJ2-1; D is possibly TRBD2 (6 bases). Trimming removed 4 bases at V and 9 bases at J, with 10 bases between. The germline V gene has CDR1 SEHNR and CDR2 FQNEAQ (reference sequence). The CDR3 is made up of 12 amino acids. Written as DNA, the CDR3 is TGTGCCAGCAGCTCCGGGACTTTTGAGCAGTTCTTC. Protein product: CASSSGTFEQFF. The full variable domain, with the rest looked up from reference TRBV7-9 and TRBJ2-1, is DTGVSQNPRHKITKRGQNVTFRCDPISEHNRLYWYRQTLGQGPEFLTYFQNEAQLEKSRLLSDRFSAERPKGSFSTLEIQRTEQGDSAMYLCASSSGTFEQFFGPGTRLTVL.

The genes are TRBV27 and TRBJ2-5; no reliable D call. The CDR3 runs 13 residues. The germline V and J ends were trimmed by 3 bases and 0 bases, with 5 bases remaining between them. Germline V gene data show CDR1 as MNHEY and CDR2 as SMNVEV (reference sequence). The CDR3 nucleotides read TGTGCCAGCAGTTTTTCCTACCAAGAGACCCAGTACTTC. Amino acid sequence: CASSFSYQETQYF.

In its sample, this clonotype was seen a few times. The CDR3 region has the DNA TGTGCCAGCAGCTTAAGGAACAGACCACCGGCCTACGAGCAGTACTTC. This encodes CASSLRNRPPAYEQYF. The rearrangement joins TRBV7-2 to TRBJ2-7; unclear D gene. V was trimmed by 2 bases and J by 2 bases, leaving 16 bases between them. Germline loops: CDR1 SGHTA, CDR2 FQGNSA. There are 16 residues in the CDR3. Based on the CDR3 plus reference TRBV7-2 and TRBJ2-7, the full variable domain is GAGVSQSPSNKVTEKGKDVELRCDPISGHTALYWYRQSLGQGLEFLIYFQGNSAPDKSGLPSDRFSAERTGGSVSTLTIQRTQQEDSAVYLCASSLRNRPPAYEQYFGPGTRLTVT.

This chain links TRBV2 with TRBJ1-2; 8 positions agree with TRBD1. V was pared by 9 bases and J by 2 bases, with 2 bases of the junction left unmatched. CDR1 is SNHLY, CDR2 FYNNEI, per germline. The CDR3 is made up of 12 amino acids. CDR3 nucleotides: TGTGCCAGGGACAGGGAGAACTATGGCTACACCTTC. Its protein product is CARDRENYGYTF.

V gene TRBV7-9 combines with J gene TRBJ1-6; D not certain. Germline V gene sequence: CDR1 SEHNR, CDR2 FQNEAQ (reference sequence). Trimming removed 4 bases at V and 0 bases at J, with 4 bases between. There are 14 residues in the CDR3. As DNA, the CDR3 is TGTGCCAGCAGCTGGGGCTCCTATAATTCACCCCTCCACTTT. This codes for CASSWGSYNSPLHF.

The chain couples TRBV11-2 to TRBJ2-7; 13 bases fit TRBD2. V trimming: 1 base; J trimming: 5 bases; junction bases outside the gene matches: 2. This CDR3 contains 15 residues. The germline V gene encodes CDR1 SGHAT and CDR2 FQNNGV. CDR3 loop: CASSLGTSGSNEQYF. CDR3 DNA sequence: TGTGCCAGCAGCTTAGGGACTAGCGGGAGCAACGAGCAGTACTTC.

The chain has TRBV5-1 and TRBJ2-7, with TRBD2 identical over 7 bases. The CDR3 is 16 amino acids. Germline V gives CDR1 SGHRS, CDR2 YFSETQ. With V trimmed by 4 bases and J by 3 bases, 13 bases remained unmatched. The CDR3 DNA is TGCGCCAGCAGCCCGGGGGGTGTACAGTTAAACTACGAGCAGTACTTC. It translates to CASSPGGVQLNYEQYF. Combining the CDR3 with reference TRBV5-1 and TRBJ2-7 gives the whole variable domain KAGVTQTPRYLIKTRGQQVTLSCSPISGHRSVSWYQQTPGQGLQFLFEYFSETQRNKGNFPGRFSGRQFSNSRSEMNVSTLELGDSALYLCASSPGGVQLNYEQYFGPGTRLTVT.

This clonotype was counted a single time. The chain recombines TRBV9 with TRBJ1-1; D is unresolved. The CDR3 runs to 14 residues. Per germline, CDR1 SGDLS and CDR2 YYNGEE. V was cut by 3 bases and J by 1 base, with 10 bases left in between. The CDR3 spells CASSGAGENTEAFF. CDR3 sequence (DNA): TGTGCCAGCAGCGGCGCCGGGGAGAACACTGAAGCTTTCTTT.

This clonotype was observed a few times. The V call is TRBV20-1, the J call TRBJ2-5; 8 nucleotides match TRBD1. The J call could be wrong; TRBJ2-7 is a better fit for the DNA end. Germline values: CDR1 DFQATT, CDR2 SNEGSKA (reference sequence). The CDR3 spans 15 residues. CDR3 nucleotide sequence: TGCAGTGCTTACGACAGGGGCGGGTCGGCATACGAGCAGTACTTC. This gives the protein CSAYDRGGSAYEQYF.

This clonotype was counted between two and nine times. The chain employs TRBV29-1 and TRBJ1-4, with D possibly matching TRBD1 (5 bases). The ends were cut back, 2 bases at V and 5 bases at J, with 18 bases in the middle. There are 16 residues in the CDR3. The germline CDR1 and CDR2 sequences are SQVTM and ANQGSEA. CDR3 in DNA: TGCAGCGTTGAAAAACTCGGCGGGGCAGACAATGAAAAACTGTTTTTT. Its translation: CSVEKLGGADNEKLFF.

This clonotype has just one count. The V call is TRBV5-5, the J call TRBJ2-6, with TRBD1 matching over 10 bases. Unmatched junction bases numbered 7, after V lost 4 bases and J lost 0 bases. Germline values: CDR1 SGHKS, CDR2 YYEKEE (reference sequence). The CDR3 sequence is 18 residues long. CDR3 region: CASSPGTGVSSGANVLTF. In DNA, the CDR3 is TGTGCCAGCAGCCCCGGGACAGGGGTTTCCTCTGGGGCCAACGTCCTGACTTTC.

The CDR3 sequence: CSAISWTGGDTQYF. CDR3 coding DNA: TGCAGTGCTATCTCGTGGACCGGGGGGGATACGCAGTATTTT. The chain is built from TRBV20-1 and TRBJ2-3; the match to TRBD2 covers 7 bases. The germline V gene has CDR1 DFQATT and CDR2 SNEGSKA (reference sequence). V dropped 4 bases and J dropped 6; count of bases not matched to a gene: 10. CDR3 size: 14 residues.

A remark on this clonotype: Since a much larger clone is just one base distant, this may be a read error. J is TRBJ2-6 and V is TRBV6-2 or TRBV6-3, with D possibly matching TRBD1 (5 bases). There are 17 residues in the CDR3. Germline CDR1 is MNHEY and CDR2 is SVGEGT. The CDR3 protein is CAGRKTGPSSGANVLTF. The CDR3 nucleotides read TGTGCCGGCAGAAAAACAGGCCCGAGCTCTGGGGCCAACGTCCTGACTTTC.

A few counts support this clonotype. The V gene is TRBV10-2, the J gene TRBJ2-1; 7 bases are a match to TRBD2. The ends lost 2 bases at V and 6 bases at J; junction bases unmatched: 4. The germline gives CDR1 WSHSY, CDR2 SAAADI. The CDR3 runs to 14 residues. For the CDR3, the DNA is TGCGCCAGCAGTGAGATGCCTAGCGGCAATGAGCAGTTCTTC. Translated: CASSEMPSGNEQFF.

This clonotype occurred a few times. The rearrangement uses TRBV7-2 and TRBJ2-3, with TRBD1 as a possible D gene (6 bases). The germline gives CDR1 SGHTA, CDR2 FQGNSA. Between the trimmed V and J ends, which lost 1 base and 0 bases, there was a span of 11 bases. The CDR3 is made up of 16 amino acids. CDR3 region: CASSLVVRGSTDTQYF. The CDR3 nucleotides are TGTGCCAGCAGCTTAGTAGTCAGGGGAAGCACAGATACGCAGTATTTT.

The chain's CDR3 is CASSVTSGRGETQYF. The CDR3, as DNA: TGCGCCAGCAGTGTTACTAGCGGGAGGGGGGAGACCCAGTACTTC. The gene calls are TRBV10-2 and TRBJ2-7; 13 positions agree with TRBD2. TRBJ2-5 matches the DNA end more closely, so the J call is doubtful. Germline values: CDR1 WSHSY, CDR2 SAAADI. The CDR3 totals 15 residues.